Listed below are T cell receptor beta chains from one sample, sequenced in a study of early stage breast cancer tumors. Generated by immunoSEQ multiplex PCR, the TCRdb table keeps only in-frame clones and is missing some. The data hold under 2,000 clones, with roughly 71% observed a single time. The sequenced material came from normal breast tissue next to the tumor. The receptors come from a person in their forties with breast cancer. Each CDR3 is given with its conserved first and last residue. A D gene is named only where the DNA matches it firmly. Part of the rows lack a size; the others show once, few, many or a class for expanded clones.

d_gene: TRBD2
abundance: -
j_gene: TRBJ2-7
v_gene: TRBV10-3
CDR3aa: CAISVSLAGSYEQYF
CDR3nt: TGTGCCATCAGTGTCTCACTAGCGGGTTCCTACGAGCAGTACTTC

d_gene: -
abundance: few
j_gene: TRBJ1-1
v_gene: TRBV19
CDR3aa: CASSAYRQINTEAFF
CDR3nt: TGTGCCAGTAGTGCATACCGGCAAATTAACACTGAAGCTTTCTTT

d_gene: -
abundance: -
j_gene: TRBJ2-7
v_gene: TRBV4-1
CDR3aa: CASSPGGTYEQYF
CDR3nt: TGCGCCAGCAGCCCCGGGGGAACCTACGAGCAGTACTTC

d_gene: TRBD1
abundance: -
j_gene: TRBJ1-2
v_gene: TRBV29-1
CDR3aa: CSVIDRGPDGYTF
CDR3nt: TGCAGCGTGATCGACAGGGGGCCGGATGGCTACACCTTC

d_gene: -
abundance: few
j_gene: TRBJ2-6
v_gene: TRBV19
CDR3aa: CASKEDFGANVLTF
CDR3nt: TGTGCCAGTAAAGAGGATTTTGGGGCCAACGTCCTGACTTTC

d_gene: TRBD2
abundance: -
j_gene: TRBJ2-7
v_gene: TRBV6-5
CDR3aa: CASSYGLGSYEQYF
CDR3nt: TGTGCCAGCAGTTACGGACTAGGCTCCTACGAGCAGTACTTC

d_gene: -
abundance: -
j_gene: TRBJ2-7
v_gene: TRBV10-3
CDR3aa: CATHGDSYEQYF
CDR3nt: TGTGCCACACACGGAGACTCCTACGAGCAGTACTTC

d_gene: -
abundance: few
j_gene: TRBJ1-1
v_gene: TRBV7-9
CDR3aa: CASSLAPLNRGPEAFF
CDR3nt: TGTGCCAGCAGCTTAGCCCCTCTTAATAGGGGCCCTGAAGCTTTCTTT

d_gene: TRBD2
abundance: -
j_gene: TRBJ2-3
v_gene: TRBV9
CDR3aa: CASSGAGGGSSVRTDTQYF
CDR3nt: TGTGCCAGCAGCGGGGCGGGAGGGGGGTCGAGTGTGCGCACAGATACGCAGTATTTT

d_gene: TRBD1
abundance: -
j_gene: TRBJ1-4
v_gene: TRBV7-9
CDR3aa: CASSRRQGNEKLFF
CDR3nt: TGTGCCAGCAGTAGAAGACAGGGGAATGAAAAACTGTTTTTT

d_gene: -
abundance: -
j_gene: TRBJ2-2
v_gene: TRBV9
CDR3aa: CANSVWGTNTGELFF
CDR3nt: TGTGCCAACAGCGTTTGGGGAACGAACACCGGGGAGCTGTTTTTT

d_gene: -
abundance: -
j_gene: TRBJ2-7
v_gene: TRBV7-9
CDR3aa: CASSLSGDSSYEQYF
CDR3nt: TGTGCCAGCAGCTTATCGGGGGACAGCTCCTACGAGCAGTACTTC

d_gene: TRBD1
abundance: -
j_gene: TRBJ1-2
v_gene: TRBV7-2
CDR3aa: CASSPRDSTLRGYTF
CDR3nt: TGTGCCAGCAGCCCACGGGACAGCACCTTAAGGGGCTACACCTTC

d_gene: -
abundance: few
j_gene: TRBJ2-7
v_gene: TRBV11-2
CDR3aa: CASSLGVQGYEQYF
CDR3nt: TGTGCCAGCAGCTTAGGAGTACAGGGCTACGAGCAGTACTTC

d_gene: -
abundance: -
j_gene: TRBJ2-1
v_gene: TRBV5-1
CDR3aa: CASSFFSAYNEQFF
CDR3nt: TGCGCCAGCAGCTTTTTTTCAGCCTACAATGAGCAGTTCTTC

d_gene: -
abundance: -
j_gene: TRBJ2-5
v_gene: TRBV27
CDR3aa: CASSPRKGETQYF
CDR3nt: TGTGCCAGCAGTCCCCGTAAGGGGGAGACCCAGTACTTC

d_gene: -
abundance: few
j_gene: TRBJ2-3
v_gene: TRBV7-2
CDR3aa: CASSLEVAADTQYF
CDR3nt: TGTGCCAGCAGCTTAGAGGTAGCGGCAGATACGCAGTATTTT

d_gene: TRBD2
abundance: -
j_gene: TRBJ2-3
v_gene: TRBV7-6
CDR3aa: CASSLLGAGAYMPDTQYF
CDR3nt: TGTGCCAGCAGCTTACTGGGCGCGGGAGCCTATATGCCAGATACGCAGTATTTT

d_gene: -
abundance: -
j_gene: TRBJ1-4
v_gene: TRBV4-3
CDR3aa: CASSQQGPQGEGEKLFF
CDR3nt: TGCGCCAGCAGCCAACAGGGGCCCCAAGGGGAGGGTGAAAAACTGTTTTTT

d_gene: -
abundance: -
j_gene: TRBJ1-2
v_gene: TRBV5-6
CDR3aa: CASRRPGGYGYTF
CDR3nt: TGTGCCAGCAGGCGTCCGGGCGGGTATGGCTACACCTTC

d_gene: -
abundance: -
j_gene: TRBJ2-2
v_gene: TRBV19
CDR3aa: CASSGGSETGELFF
CDR3nt: TGTGCCTCTAGTGGGGGGAGTGAAACCGGGGAGCTGTTTTTT

d_gene: -
abundance: -
j_gene: TRBJ1-1
v_gene: TRBV27
CDR3aa: CASSFLTGTTTAFF
CDR3nt: TGTGCCAGCAGTTTTCTTACAGGGACCACGACAGCTTTCTTT

d_gene: -
abundance: few
j_gene: TRBJ2-2
v_gene: TRBV7-3
CDR3aa: CASSQLAGELFF
CDR3nt: TGTGCCAGCAGCCAGCTAGCCGGGGAGCTGTTTTTT

d_gene: -
abundance: -
j_gene: TRBJ2-3
v_gene: TRBV2
CDR3aa: CASSDVGVRTDTQYF
CDR3nt: TGTGCCAGCAGTGATGTGGGAGTAAGAACAGATACGCAGTATTTT

d_gene: TRBD2
abundance: -
j_gene: TRBJ2-7
v_gene: TRBV29-1
CDR3aa: CSAVTSGSWYEQYF
CDR3nt: TGCAGCGCGGTCACTAGCGGGAGCTGGTACGAGCAGTACTTC

d_gene: -
abundance: -
j_gene: TRBJ2-6
v_gene: TRBV25-1
CDR3aa: CASSVGETGQSRANVLTF
CDR3nt: TGTGCCAGCAGTGTAGGAGAAACTGGACAAAGTCGGGCCAACGTCCTGACTTTC

d_gene: -
abundance: -
j_gene: TRBJ1-1
v_gene: TRBV30
CDR3aa: CAWSFRPVKAFF
CDR3nt: TGTGCCTGGAGTTTTAGGCCAGTGAAAGCTTTCTTT

d_gene: -
abundance: -
j_gene: TRBJ2-5
v_gene: TRBV11-2
CDR3aa: CASSSTRQETQYF
CDR3nt: TGTGCCAGCAGCTCGACTAGGCAAGAGACCCAGTACTTC

d_gene: TRBD1
abundance: -
j_gene: TRBJ1-1
v_gene: TRBV28
CDR3aa: CASRPGQGLSDTEAFF
CDR3nt: TGTGCCAGCAGACCGGGACAGGGTCTGTCCGACACTGAAGCTTTCTTT

d_gene: TRBD2
abundance: -
j_gene: TRBJ2-1
v_gene: TRBV30
CDR3aa: CAWTRLAASRNEQFF
CDR3nt: TGTGCCTGGACCAGACTAGCGGCCTCCAGAAATGAGCAGTTCTTC

d_gene: -
abundance: few
j_gene: TRBJ1-1
v_gene: TRBV4-3
CDR3aa: CASSQDRSGTRAFF
CDR3nt: TGCGCCAGCAGCCAAGATCGATCCGGGACAAGAGCTTTCTTT

d_gene: TRBD2
abundance: -
j_gene: TRBJ2-1
v_gene: TRBV10-3
CDR3aa: CAISSGRDLNEQFF
CDR3nt: TGTGCCATCAGTAGCGGGAGAGATCTCAATGAGCAGTTCTTC

d_gene: TRBD2
abundance: once
j_gene: TRBJ2-3
v_gene: TRBV5-1
CDR3aa: CASSTSGVTDTQYF
CDR3nt: TGCGCCAGCAGTACTAGCGGGGTCACAGATACGCAGTATTTT

d_gene: TRBD1
abundance: -
j_gene: TRBJ2-7
v_gene: TRBV7-2
CDR3aa: CASSSGTGFYEQYF
CDR3nt: TGTGCCAGCAGCTCCGGGACAGGGTTCTACGAGCAGTACTTC

d_gene: -
abundance: -
j_gene: TRBJ2-1
v_gene: TRBV4-1
CDR3aa: CASSQVGADSYNEQFF
CDR3nt: TGCGCCAGCAGCCAAGTGGGAGCGGACTCCTACAATGAGCAGTTCTTC

d_gene: -
abundance: -
j_gene: TRBJ2-5
v_gene: TRBV19
CDR3aa: CASSIVAQGTETQYF
CDR3nt: TGTGCCAGTAGTATCGTTGCACAGGGTACAGAGACCCAGTACTTC

d_gene: -
abundance: -
j_gene: TRBJ1-1
v_gene: TRBV11-3
CDR3aa: CASSFSRRNTEAFF
CDR3nt: TGTGCCAGCAGCTTTTCCAGAAGGAACACTGAAGCTTTCTTT

d_gene: TRBD2
abundance: few
j_gene: TRBJ2-5
v_gene: TRBV29-1
CDR3aa: CSVDIAGGIGETQYF
CDR3nt: TGCAGCGTTGATATAGCGGGAGGGATCGGGGAGACCCAGTACTTC

d_gene: -
abundance: -
j_gene: TRBJ2-7
v_gene: TRBV14
CDR3aa: CASSQAGFYPYEQYF
CDR3nt: TGTGCCAGCAGCCAAGCTGGCTTCTACCCCTACGAGCAGTACTTC

d_gene: -
abundance: -
j_gene: TRBJ2-1
v_gene: TRBV11-2
CDR3aa: CASSFLRETHQFF
CDR3nt: TGTGCCAGCAGCTTCCTGCGGGAAACACACCAGTTCTTC

d_gene: -
abundance: -
j_gene: TRBJ2-5
v_gene: TRBV11-3
CDR3aa: CASSPQVGAWETQYF
CDR3nt: TGTGCCAGCAGCCCACAGGTCGGGGCCTGGGAGACCCAGTACTTC

d_gene: -
abundance: -
j_gene: TRBJ2-6
v_gene: TRBV4-3
CDR3aa: CASSQEGQTGANVLTF
CDR3nt: TGCGCCAGCAGCCAAGAGGGACAAACTGGGGCCAACGTCCTGACTTTC

d_gene: -
abundance: once
j_gene: TRBJ1-2
v_gene: TRBV10-3
CDR3aa: CAITFGGTNYGYTF
CDR3nt: TGTGCCATCACCTTCGGGGGGACCAACTATGGCTACACCTTC

d_gene: TRBD1
abundance: -
j_gene: TRBJ2-7
v_gene: TRBV4-2
CDR3aa: CASSLLPGQFNEQYF
CDR3nt: TGTGCCAGCAGCCTGCTACCGGGACAGTTTAACGAGCAGTACTTC

d_gene: TRBD2
abundance: -
j_gene: TRBJ2-5
v_gene: TRBV10-2
CDR3aa: CASSATLAEETQYF
CDR3nt: TGCGCCAGCAGTGCGACTCTAGCGGAAGAGACCCAGTACTTC